These 28 T cell receptor beta chains were all obtained from the same sample, sequenced in a study of identical twins. TCRdb itself ran the 5' RACE reads through MiXCR, one entry per CDR3 protein. The data contain a few hundred thousand distinct CDR3 sequences, about 8.3% of them singletons. These same data were also listed under a study on yellow fever vaccine responses in identical twins.

Input material: CD8+ T cells sorted from blood. All receptors come from a woman aged 18 to 35 in good health.

Many counts were recorded for this clonotype. This chain connects TRBV29-1 to TRBJ2-1, with unresolved D. Germline CDR1 SQVTM, CDR2 ANQGSEA. V shed 2 bases and J shed 0 bases, with 11 bases lying between them. The CDR3 consists of 15 residues. CDR3 protein: CSVETAMSSYNEQFF. CDR3 sequence (DNA): TGCAGCGTTGAAACAGCAATGAGCTCCTACAATGAGCAGTTCTTC.

J is TRBJ2-4 and V is TRBV5-6, with D hard to call. Trimming took 1 base from V and 9 from J, leaving 11 bases between them. CDR1 is SGHDT and CDR2 is YYEEEE in the germline V gene. The CDR3 is 13 residues long. CDR3 region: CASSLNTLGIQYF. The CDR3 DNA reads TGTGCCAGCAGCTTGAACACCCTTGGCATTCAGTACTTC.

At least ten counts were recorded for this clonotype. This sequence joins TRBV29-1 and TRBJ2-2, with D maybe TRBD1 (7 bases). The CDR3 is 13 amino acids. Trimming took off 3 bases at V and 3 bases at J, with 8 bases between the two ends. Germline-derived CDR1 and CDR2 are SQVTM and ANQGSEA. DNA for the CDR3: TGCAGCGTTGACAGGGGGGACACCGGGGAGCTGTTTTTT. Residues: CSVDRGDTGELFF.

The CDR3 spells CSAAGGSVYEQYF. CDR3 in DNA: TGCAGCGCAGCTGGGGGATCTGTTTACGAGCAGTACTTC. The chain couples TRBV29-1 to TRBJ2-7, with D perhaps given as TRBD1 or TRBD2 (5 bases each). Trimming left V 7 bases short and J 4 bases short, with 17 bases between. This CDR3 spans 13 amino acids. Germline V lookup: CDR1 SQVTM, CDR2 ANQGSEA.

The table lists this clonotype with many counts. The chain uses TRBV12-3 or TRBV12-4 and TRBJ2-1; 7 bases agree with TRBD2. CDR3 length: 14 residues. V shed 0 bases, J shed 7 bases, and the junction held 3 bases outside the gene matches. For the CDR3, the DNA is TGTGCCAGCAGTTTAGCGTTCGGGGGGAATGAGCAGTTCTTC. Translation gives CASSLAFGGNEQFF.

The V and J genes are TRBV5-1 and TRBJ2-1, with D tentatively TRBD1 or TRBD2 (5 bases each). Germline CDR1 SGHRS, CDR2 YFSETQ. The germline V and J ends were trimmed by 4 bases and 4 bases, with 15 bases remaining between them. The CDR3 covers 15 residues. The CDR3 nucleotides read TGCGCCAGCAGCACGGGACGGGAATATTACAATGAGCAGTTCTTC. It translates to CASSTGREYYNEQFF.

This clonotype has a count of ten or more. V usage is TRBV12-3 or TRBV12-4 and J usage is TRBJ2-5; 11 bases agree with TRBD1. This CDR3 has 14 amino acids. The ends lost 6 bases at V and 5 bases at J; junction bases unmatched: 5. CDR3 protein: CASRGTGGPETQYF. Written as DNA, the CDR3 is TGTGCCAGCAGGGGGACAGGGGGGCCCGAGACCCAGTACTTC.

This clonotype was counted between two and nine times. The chain recombines TRBV7-3 with TRBJ1-2, with a weak D call TRBD1 (5 bases). Deletions cut 5 bases from V and 4 bases from J, with 20 bases between. Germline values: CDR1 SGHTA, CDR2 FQGTGA. CDR3 length equals 16 residues. The CDR3 DNA reads as TGTGCCAGCAGCCCCCCGGGGCAGAGAACTACCTATGGCTACACCTTC. Translating gives CASSPPGQRTTYGYTF.

This clonotype came up many times. At one boundary the junction diverges from the germline segment, which might be a read error. The rearrangement links TRBV7-9 to TRBJ2-3, with D possibly matching TRBD2 (5 bases). CDR1 and CDR2 from the germline V gene are SEHNR and FQNEAQ (reference sequence). CDR3 size: 12 residues. The CDR3 protein is CASSLGFPWRDF. The CDR3 bases are TGTGCCAGCAGCTTAGGCTTCCCGTGGCGGGATTTT.

This sequence joins TRBV20-1 and TRBJ2-3; D possibly uses TRBD1 or TRBD2 (6 bases each). Trimming took 3 bases from V and 3 from J, leaving 10 bases between them. Per the germline V gene, CDR1 is DFQATT and CDR2 is SNEGSKA (reference sequence). The CDR3 is made up of 13 amino acids. CDR3 sequence: CSARGGLTDTQYF. CDR3 nucleotide sequence: TGCAGTGCTAGGGGGGGCCTGACAGATACGCAGTATTTT.

The genes are TRBV10-3 and TRBJ1-3; D ambiguous. Germline V gene lookup returns CDR1 ENHRY and CDR2 SYGVKD. Between the trimmed V and J ends, which lost 0 bases and 0 bases, there was a span of 3 bases. The CDR3 runs to 14 residues. For the CDR3, the DNA is TGTGCCATCAGTGAGTCCTACTCTGGAAACACCATATATTTT. Its protein product is CAISESYSGNTIYF.

This clonotype has a handful of counts. This chain joins TRBV4-3 and TRBJ1-5; D gene unclear. Trimming cost V 3 bases and J 0 bases, with 3 bases left between them. The V gene's germline CDR1 is LGHNA and CDR2 YSLEER. The CDR3 has 13 amino acids. The CDR3 DNA sequence: TGCGCCAGCAGCCAGTATAGCAATCAGCCCCAGCATTTT. Residues: CASSQYSNQPQHF.

This clonotype was counted many times. The chain recombines TRBV7-9 with TRBJ2-7; 8 bases are a match to TRBD2. CDR1 is SEHNR, CDR2 FQNEAQ, per germline (reference sequence). The V and J ends lost 5 bases and 2 bases, in that order; junction bases with no gene match: 11. This CDR3 has 16 amino acids. DNA for the CDR3: TGTGCCAGCAGCCCAGCGGGCACTAGCGGAACCTACGAGCAGTACTTC. Translated, it gives CASSPAGTSGTYEQYF.

In its sample, this clonotype was seen many times. The genes are TRBV6-2 or TRBV6-3 and TRBJ2-1, with D unresolved. The CDR3 runs 14 residues. Per the germline V gene, CDR1 is MNHEY and CDR2 is SVGEGT. The V end was cut by 7 bases, the J end by 4 bases, with 14 bases between. CDR3 amino acids: CASTPQRSYNEQFF. The DNA of the CDR3 is TGTGCCAGCACCCCACAGCGTTCTTACAATGAGCAGTTCTTC.

This clonotype was detected only a few times. The chain combines TRBV5-8 with TRBJ2-7, with 7 bases that match TRBD1. V was pared by 4 bases and J by 3 bases, with 7 bases of the junction left unmatched. The V gene's germline CDR1 is SGHTS and CDR2 YDEGEE. The CDR3 covers 14 residues. The CDR3 is CASSAPDRYYEQYF. DNA for the CDR3: TGTGCCAGCAGCGCACCGGACAGGTACTACGAGCAGTACTTC.

This clonotype was seen many times. The rearrangement links TRBV29-1 to TRBJ2-2, with D possibly TRBD2 on 6 matching bases. V was pared by 4 bases and J by 5 bases, with 11 bases between. The V gene's germline CDR1 is SQVTM and CDR2 ANQGSEA. The length of the CDR3 is 13 residues. DNA of the CDR3: TGCAGCGTTGTCAACCGGGGGACCGGGGAGCTGTTTTTT. Its translation is CSVVNRGTGELFF.

In this sample, this clonotype turned up once. V is TRBV7-9 and J is TRBJ2-6; D unclear. Germline V gives CDR1 SEHNR, CDR2 FQNEAQ (reference sequence). Trimming took 7 bases from V and 4 from J, leaving 2 bases between them. CDR3 length equals 11 residues. The CDR3 loop reads CASTGANVLTF. The CDR3 DNA follows: TGTGCCAGCACCGGGGCCAACGTCCTGACTTTC. Full variable domain (remainder filled in from reference TRBV7-9 and TRBJ2-6): DTGVSQNPRHKITKRGQNVTFRCDPISEHNRLYWYRQTLGQGPEFLTYFQNEAQLEKSRLLSDRFSAERPKGSFSTLEIQRTEQGDSAMYLCASTGANVLTFGAGSRLTVL.

This chain's CDR3 is CATSSTSGLQETQFF. The CDR3 DNA reads as TGTGCCACCAGTAGCACTAGCGGACTCCAAGAGACCCAGTTCTTC. V is TRBV15 and J is TRBJ2-5; 8 bases match TRBD2. The DNA end is more similar to TRBJ2-1, so the J call may be wrong. There are 15 residues in the CDR3. The germline V gene encodes CDR1 LNHNV and CDR2 YYDKDF (reference sequence).

Many counts were recorded for this clonotype. V is TRBV5-1 and J is TRBJ2-2; 7 nucleotides agree with TRBD2. The germline gives CDR1 SGHRS, CDR2 YFSETQ. This CDR3 contains 14 residues. The V segment lost 6 bases and the J segment 0 bases; nucleotides outside the gene matches: 2. The CDR3 here is CASTGLANTGELFF. CDR3 DNA: TGCGCCAGCACCGGACTAGCGAACACCGGGGAGCTGTTTTTT.

This clonotype appeared a few times. This chain links TRBV9 with TRBJ2-7; TRBD1 matches at 11 bases. The CDR3 totals 14 residues. CDR1 and CDR2 from the germline V gene are SGDLS and YYNGEE. Unmatched junction bases numbered 3, after V lost 0 bases and J lost 7 bases. This chain's CDR3 is CASSVGTGGWEQYF. In DNA, the CDR3 is TGTGCCAGCAGCGTAGGGACAGGGGGCTGGGAGCAGTACTTC.

This clonotype has just a few counts. One end of the junction is discordant with germline, which a read error may explain. V is TRBV7-9 and J is TRBJ1-1; no firm D call. CDR1 and CDR2 from the germline V gene are SEHNR and FQNEAQ (reference sequence). The CDR3 spans 12 residues. The CDR3 reads CASRGGNPEAFF. Written as DNA, the CDR3 is TGTGCCAGCCGAGGAGGGAACCCTGAAGCTTTCTTT.

Ten or more counts support this clonotype. The CDR3 nucleotides are TGCAGCGCACCGACAGACACTGAAGCTTTCTTT. Amino acid sequence: CSAPTDTEAFF. The J gene is TRBJ1-1, the V gene TRBV29-1; weak D call: TRBD1 (5 bases). Germline CDR1 SQVTM, CDR2 ANQGSEA. V was clipped by 7 bases and J by 3 bases, with 9 bases between them. There are 11 residues in the CDR3.

The V gene is TRBV15, the J gene TRBJ2-3, with 7 bases fitting TRBD1. The CDR3 loop spans 21 amino acids. V shed 1 base and J 0 bases; nucleotides not matched to a gene: 19. Germline V lookup: CDR1 LNHNV, CDR2 YYDKDF (reference sequence). The CDR3 reads CATSRVSTGSLPPSSTDTQYF. The CDR3 DNA follows: TGTGCCACCAGCAGAGTCTCGACAGGGTCACTACCCCCGTCTAGCACAGATACGCAGTATTTT.

The chain combines TRBV6-2 or TRBV6-3 with TRBJ2-1; possibly TRBD2 for D (6 bases). There are 17 residues in the CDR3. CDR1 and CDR2 from the germline V gene are MNHEY and SVGEGT. The ends were cut back, 0 bases at V and 1 base at J, with 13 bases in the middle. This CDR3 is CASSYSIAAPSYNEQFF. The CDR3 DNA sequence: TGTGCCAGCAGTTACTCAATAGCGGCGCCGTCCTACAATGAGCAGTTCTTC.

This clonotype was counted only a few times. The genes are TRBV7-6 and TRBJ2-7; 10 nucleotides match TRBD1. This CDR3 is 15 amino acids long. Germline V gives CDR1 SGHVS, CDR2 FNYEAQ. J was trimmed by 3 bases and V by 4 bases; bases with no gene match: 6. The DNA for the CDR3 is TGTGCCAGCAGCTGGGGGGGGACAGGGGTCTACGAGCAGTACTTC. It encodes CASSWGGTGVYEQYF. The full variable domain, completed using reference TRBV7-6 and TRBJ2-7, is GAGVSQSPRYKVTKRGQDVALRCDPISGHVSLYWYRQALGQGPEFLTYFNYEAQQDKSGLPNDRFSAERPEGSISTLTIQRTEQRDSAMYRCASSWGGTGVYEQYFGPGTRLTVT.

This clonotype was seen only a few times. The V call is TRBV11-3, the J call TRBJ2-7; the match to TRBD1 covers 9 bases. This CDR3 has 13 amino acids. Per germline, CDR1 SGHNT and CDR2 YENEEA. The V and J ends lost 3 bases and 6 bases, in that order; junction bases with no gene match: 3. Here the CDR3 DNA reads TGTGCCAGCAGCTTCGGACAGGGGATCGAGCAGTACTTC. This sequence encodes CASSFGQGIEQYF.

The V gene is TRBV11-2, the J gene TRBJ2-7; TRBD1 might be the D (6 bases). The length of the CDR3 is 12 residues. Germline CDR1 and CDR2: SGHAT and FQNNGV. V was trimmed by 1 base and J by 11 bases, leaving 12 bases between them. The CDR3 reads CASSLGGGREYF. The CDR3 nucleotides are TGTGCCAGCAGCTTAGGTGGGGGCCGTGAGTACTTC. The complete variable domain, with remaining parts taken from reference TRBV11-2 and TRBJ2-7, reads EAGVAQSPRYKIIEKRQSVAFWCNPISGHATLYWYQQILGQGPKLLIQFQNNGVVDDSQLPKDRFSAERLKGVDSTLKIQPAKLEDSAVYLCASSLGGGREYFGPGTRLTVT.

This clonotype has at least ten counts. The chain uses TRBV7-2 and TRBJ2-1, with TRBD2 as a possible D gene (5 bases). The CDR3 extends over 16 amino acids. Trimming took off 1 base at V and 0 bases at J, with 10 bases between the two ends. The germline V gene encodes CDR1 SGHTA and CDR2 FQGNSA. The CDR3 DNA follows: TGTGCCAGCAGCTTAGAACTCCTAGCCTCCTACAATGAGCAGTTCTTC. Protein: CASSLELLASYNEQFF.